The 27 T cell receptor beta chains listed next were all sequenced from one sample in a study of cytomegalovirus exposure and HLA in healthy donors. The PCR used 60 Vbeta and 13 Jbeta primers. Profiled with immunoSEQ multiplex PCR; TCRdb holds only in-frame clones, not every one. The table shows over 150,000 clones, with around 79% occurring only once. The sequencing input was PBMCs. The origin of the receptors is a man aged 18 to 29 in good health and CMV-seronegative.

This clone was recorded once. V and J are TRBV5-1 and TRBJ2-2; 9 positions match TRBD2. CDR1 and CDR2 from the germline V gene are SGHRS and YFSETQ. The CDR3 covers 18 residues. Trimming took 1 base from V and 3 from J; bases not matched to a gene: 10. For the CDR3, the DNA is TGCGCCAGCAGCTTGCTTGCGGCGGGAGGGCCTTACACCGGGGAGCTGTTTTTT. Translation gives CASSLLAAGGPYTGELFF. The full variable domain, its missing parts supplied by reference TRBV5-1 and TRBJ2-2, is KAGVTQTPRYLIKTRGQQVTLSCSPISGHRSVSWYQQTPGQGLQFLFEYFSETQRNKGNFPGRFSGRQFSNSRSEMNVSTLELGDSALYLCASSLLAAGGPYTGELFFGEGSRLTVL.

The chain couples TRBV30 to TRBJ2-3; D unclear. Germline V gene sequence: CDR1 GTSNPN, CDR2 SVGIG (reference sequence). V dropped 2 bases and J dropped 10 bases, with 13 bases sitting between them. The CDR3 runs to 12 residues. DNA for the CDR3: TGTGCCTGGAGTCTGACTCTCACGTCGCAGTATTTT. Its translation is CAWSLTLTSQYF.

This rearrangement joins TRBV6-5 to TRBJ1-2, with D uncertain. Deletions cut 4 bases from V and 7 bases from J, with 10 bases between. The CDR3 has 12 residues. Germline values: CDR1 MNHEY, CDR2 SVGAGI. The CDR3 protein is CASSSYSGGYTF. The DNA of the CDR3 is TGTGCCAGCAGTTCTTACAGTGGTGGCTACACCTTC.

The count of this clone is one. V is TRBV4-1 and J is TRBJ1-2; a weak D match, TRBD1 (5 bases). With 0 bases removed from V and 5 bases from J, the gap between germline ends came to 13 bases. Germline assignment: CDR1 MGHRA and CDR2 YSYEKL. The CDR3 has 15 residues. The CDR3 bases are TGCGCCAGCAGCCAAGAAGGCAGGGTCGGGTATGGCTACACCTTC. This gives the protein CASSQEGRVGYGYTF.

About this clone: The sample carries other DNA sequences with the same CDR3. V is TRBV5-1 and J is TRBJ2-3, with D possibly TRBD2 on 6 matching bases. Trimming left V 4 bases short and J 0 bases short, with 6 bases between. Germline V CDR1 and CDR2: SGHRS, YFSETQ. The CDR3 has 13 residues. CDR3 bases: TGCGCCAGCAGCAGCGGGAGCACAGATACGCAGTATTTT. Its translation: CASSSGSTDTQYF. The variable domain in full, completed from reference TRBV5-1 and TRBJ2-3, reads KAGVTQTPRYLIKTRGQQVTLSCSPISGHRSVSWYQQTPGQGLQFLFEYFSETQRNKGNFPGRFSGRQFSNSRSEMNVSTLELGDSALYLCASSSGSTDTQYFGPGTRLTVL.

This clone has just one count. The chain uses TRBV7-7 and TRBJ2-5; 8 bases are a match to TRBD2. Germline CDR1 reads SSHAT; CDR2 reads FNYEAQ (reference sequence). Trimming at V came to 5 bases and at J to 5 bases, leaving 10 bases not matched to a gene. This CDR3 contains 15 residues. CDR3 DNA sequence: TGTGCCAGCAGCCCTACCGGGACTAGTGCGGAGACCCAGTACTTC. Amino acid sequence: CASSPTGTSAETQYF.

The gene calls are TRBV28 and TRBJ1-2; TRBD1 is a possible D gene (5 bases). The V end was cut by 7 bases, the J end by 4 bases, with 10 bases between. The CDR3 runs to 12 residues. CDR1 and CDR2 from the germline V gene are MDHEN and SYDVKM. Here the CDR3 reads CASKAGSYGYTF. In nucleotides, the CDR3 is TGTGCCAGCAAGGCAGGGTCCTATGGCTACACCTTC.

This clone was counted a few times. J is TRBJ2-5 and V is TRBV5-1; D possibly corresponds to TRBD1 (6 bases). The DNA end favors TRBJ2-7, so the J call may be wrong. The CDR3 consists of 13 residues. Germline V lookup: CDR1 SGHRS, CDR2 YFSETQ. CDR3 DNA sequence: TGCGCCAGCAGCCCAGGACAGTCCTACGAGCAGTACTTC. Translating it yields CASSPGQSYEQYF.

The rearrangement links TRBV6-5 to TRBJ1-2, with D possibly being TRBD1 (6 bases). CDR1 MNHEY and CDR2 SVGAGI come from the germline V gene. The CDR3 spans 15 residues. The germline V and J ends were trimmed by 4 bases and 0 bases, with 12 bases remaining between them. This CDR3 is CASSWGPEANYGYTF. In DNA form, the CDR3 reads TGTGCCAGCAGTTGGGGGCCGGAAGCTAACTATGGCTACACCTTC.

The table lists this clone with a few counts. V is TRBV14 and J is TRBJ2-4; possible D gene TRBD1, 6 bases. Germline V gives CDR1 SGHDN, CDR2 FVKESK. V lost 2 bases and J 3 bases, leaving 14 bases between the germline ends. This CDR3 spans 16 amino acids. The CDR3 protein is CASSQLQGLGKNIQYF. CDR3 sequence (DNA): TGTGCCAGCAGCCAACTACAGGGTCTTGGCAAAAACATTCAGTACTTC.

The chain uses TRBV18 and TRBJ1-5, with D possibly matching TRBD1 (6 bases). The V gene lost 3 bases and the J gene lost 3 bases, with 12 bases spanning the gap. Germline V gene lookup returns CDR1 KGHSH and CDR2 LQKENI. The CDR3 is 15 amino acids. The CDR3 bases are TGTGCCAGCTCACCTTTCGGACAGCTCAATCAGCCCCAGCATTTT. Translated: CASSPFGQLNQPQHF.

This chain links TRBV19 with TRBJ1-4, with D perhaps matching TRBD1 (5 bases). Trimming shortened V by 6 bases and J by 8 bases, and 16 bases separated the two germline ends. The CDR3 extends over 14 amino acids. Germline lookup yields CDR1 LNHDA and CDR2 SQIVND (reference sequence). For the CDR3, the DNA is TGTGCCAGTAGCACCGGGGGAGGAGGGGAAAAACTGTTTTTT. It codes for CASSTGGGGEKLFF.

With respect to this clone: Other DNA sequences in this sample translate to the same CDR3. As DNA, the CDR3 is TGTGCCAGCTCCCCCGGACTAGCCTACAATGAGCAGTTCTTC. Encoded protein: CASSPGLAYNEQFF. This rearrangement joins TRBV27 to TRBJ2-1; TRBD2 matches 7 bases. Germline loops: CDR1 MNHEY, CDR2 SMNVEV (reference sequence). Germline trimming cut 8 bases from V and 2 bases from J; bases unmatched to any gene: 6. This CDR3 region has 14 residues.

The rearrangement links TRBV6-5 to TRBJ1-2, with D perhaps TRBD1 (6 bases). The germline gives CDR1 MNHEY, CDR2 SVGAGI. Between the trimmed V and J ends, which lost 2 bases and 4 bases, there was a span of 17 bases. The CDR3 contains 16 residues. The CDR3 protein is CASSYTRGRGTYGYTF. The CDR3 bases are TGTGCCAGCAGTTACACCAGGGGAAGGGGAACCTATGGCTACACCTTC.

In its sample, this clone was seen a few times. At one end, the junction sequence differs from germline, possibly due to a read error. This rearrangement joins TRBV7-9 to TRBJ2-7; 8 nucleotides agree with TRBD1. Germline CDR1 SEHNR, CDR2 FQNEAQ (reference sequence). The CDR3 contains 14 residues. CDR3 protein: CSSTFGQGWYEQYF. The CDR3 bases are TGTTCCAGCACCTTTGGACAGGGTTGGTACGAGCAGTACTTC.

The gene calls are TRBV29-1 and TRBJ1-5; perhaps TRBD1 as D (5 bases). Trimming took 4 bases from V and 6 from J, leaving 16 bases between them. This CDR3 is 14 amino acids long. CDR1 and CDR2 (germline): SQVTM, ANQGSEA. The CDR3 region is CSVALGGIGQPQHF. CDR3 nucleotides: TGCAGCGTTGCTCTTGGGGGGATAGGTCAGCCCCAGCATTTT.

V and J are TRBV6-4 and TRBJ1-5; D ambiguous. Trimming left V 3 bases short and J 9 bases short, with 12 bases between. CDR1 and CDR2 from the germline V gene are MRHNA and SNTAGT. The CDR3 runs to 13 residues. For the CDR3, the DNA is TGTGCCAGCAGTGAAACGGCCGAGGGGCCCCAGCATTTT. This translates into CASSETAEGPQHF.

The chain employs TRBV11-2 and TRBJ1-2; perhaps TRBD1 as D (5 bases). V lost 5 bases, J lost 4 bases, and 17 bases lay in between. The germline V gene encodes CDR1 SGHAT and CDR2 FQNNGV. The CDR3 loop spans 15 amino acids. CDR3 DNA sequence: TGTGCCAGCAGCAGAGGAAGCGGGCAGGGCTATGGCTACACCTTC. Protein product: CASSRGSGQGYGYTF.

J is TRBJ2-7 and V is TRBV7-6; 7 bases are a match to TRBD2. CDR3 length: 15 residues. J was trimmed by 7 bases and V by 0 bases; bases with no gene match: 9. Germline loops: CDR1 SGHVS, CDR2 FNYEAQ. The CDR3 region is CASSLALREKQEQYF. DNA of the CDR3: TGTGCCAGCAGCTTAGCGTTGCGGGAGAAGCAGGAGCAGTACTTC.

The chain carries TRBV5-5 and TRBJ2-7; D may be TRBD1 (5 bases). There are 15 residues in the CDR3. V shed 5 bases and J shed 2 bases, with 17 bases lying between them. Per germline, CDR1 SGHKS and CDR2 YYEKEE (reference sequence). The CDR3 DNA is TGTGCCAGCAGGTCTCAGGGAAATCCCGCCTACGAGCAGTACTTC. It codes for CASRSQGNPAYEQYF. The entire variable domain, with the rest obtained from reference TRBV5-5 and TRBJ2-7, is as follows: DAGVTQSPTHLIKTRGQQVTLRCSPISGHKSVSWYQQVLGQGPQFIFQYYEKEERGRGNFPDRFSARQFPNYSSELNVNALLLGDSALYLCASRSQGNPAYEQYFGPGTRLTVT.

In this sample, this clone turned up a few times. V is TRBV6-6 and J is TRBJ1-5; TRBD1 matches at 10 bases. The CDR3 runs to 13 residues. CDR1 and CDR2 from the germline V gene are MNHNY and SVGAGI (reference sequence). With V trimmed by 8 bases and J by 6 bases, 4 bases remained unmatched. Here the CDR3 DNA reads TGTGCCAGCGGGACAGGGGTCGGTCAGCCCCAGCATTTT. It encodes CASGTGVGQPQHF.

The chain joins TRBV6-5 to TRBJ1-2, with D hard to call. This CDR3 is built from 13 residues. V was clipped by 4 bases and J by 6 bases, with 12 bases between them. Germline V lookup: CDR1 MNHEY, CDR2 SVGAGI. This chain's CDR3 is CASSWAETDGYTF. CDR3 DNA: TGTGCCAGCAGTTGGGCAGAAACGGATGGCTACACCTTC.

This chain uses TRBV5-4 with TRBJ1-2; D unresolved. V was clipped by 0 bases and J by 1 base, with 13 bases between them. Germline CDR1 and CDR2: SGHNT and YYREEE (reference sequence). The CDR3 extends over 16 amino acids. The CDR3 DNA reads as TGTGCCAGCAGCTTGGGGCACCCCGAAGATAACTATGGCTACACCTTC. It is translated as CASSLGHPEDNYGYTF.

This clone was found a few times. The chain uses TRBV7-2 and TRBJ2-3; 10 nucleotides match TRBD2. This CDR3 is built from 15 residues. Germline-derived CDR1 and CDR2 are SGHTA and FQGNSA. J lost 11 bases, V lost 0 bases, and 8 bases had no gene match. In DNA form, the CDR3 reads TGTGCCAGCAGCTTAGCTAGCGGGAGGCGGGTTGGGCAGTATTTT. Residues: CASSLASGRRVGQYF.

V usage is TRBV19 and J usage is TRBJ2-7; D is unclear. This CDR3 has 14 amino acids. The germline CDR1 and CDR2 sequences are LNHDA and SQIVND (reference sequence). V was trimmed by 3 bases and J by 0 bases, leaving 9 bases between them. CDR3 sequence (DNA): TGTGCCAGTAGTATCGACACACGCTCCTACGAGCAGTACTTC. Encoded protein: CASSIDTRSYEQYF.

The rearrangement joins TRBV28 to TRBJ2-7; the match to TRBD1 covers 12 bases. The V gene's germline CDR1 is MDHEN and CDR2 SYDVKM. Germline trimming cut 5 bases from V and 5 bases from J; bases unmatched to any gene: 7. This CDR3 comprises 15 residues. The CDR3 coding sequence is TGTGCCAGCAGTACCACCGGGACAGGGGGCCACGAGCAGTACTTC. Amino acid sequence: CASSTTGTGGHEQYF.

The V and J genes are TRBV6-1 and TRBJ2-3, with 9 bases fitting TRBD2. This CDR3 comprises 15 residues. J lost 2 bases, V lost 5 bases, and 5 bases had no gene match. The germline V gene encodes CDR1 MNHNS and CDR2 SASEGT. CDR3 amino acids: CASSRPSGITDTQYF. The CDR3 region has the DNA TGTGCCAGCAGTCGCCCTAGCGGGATCACAGATACGCAGTATTTT.